This T cell receptor beta chain was documented in a study of CXCR3-negative and CXCR3-positive naive CD8 T cells. Using triplicate sorts, 300,000 cells were collected each time from every CD8+ T cell subset. Among CD8+ T cells, naive ones were CD45RO-CCR7+CD27+CD95-. This CDR3 contains 14 residues. From germline, CDR1 is SNHLY and CDR2 FYNNEI. As regards this clonotype: The target antigen is unknown.

Findings of the study overall: Naive CXCR3-negative and CXCR3-positive cells had similar TRBV-TRBJ usage; memory differed. Naive cells that were CXCR3-positive had more hydrophobic TRB CDR3s (compared with CXCR3-negative naive cells).

UMI labels and 5' RACE were used to prepare the TRB cDNA libraries. Each CDR3 protein gets one entry in TCRdb, which reprocessed the 5' RACE reads and gives no DNA. The table lists some 120,000 distinct CDR3 sequences. The sequencing sample was made of naive CXCR3+ CD8+ T cells from blood. Subset in this sample: CD45RO-CCR7+CD27+CD95- naive CD8+ T cells expressing CXCR3 (TNR3+). The chain uses TRBV2 and TRBJ2-7. The receptor was derived from a human donor in good health. Some clones in this sample may be carry-over from other donors' samples. CDR3 protein: CASSENRDSYEQYF.